The clone carrying this T cell receptor beta chain has just a few counts. This sample was included in a study of T cell changes during pregnancy in multiple sclerosis. J gave up 4 bases and V 6 bases, and 5 bases lay outside the gene matches. CDR1 and CDR2 from the germline V gene are MNHEY and SVGAGI. The length of the CDR3 is 15 residues. Sequenced by immunoSEQ multiplex PCR; TCRdb stores in-frame clones only, minus some. This table has some 37,000 clones, more than 85% appearing once. This clonotype was sampled from a female donor with multiple sclerosis, enrolled in a pregnancy study. The gene calls are TRBV6-5 and TRBJ2-7; 14 positions agree with TRBD2. The source was CD8+ T cells from peripheral blood mononuclear cells, collected after pregnancy. The CDR3 nucleotides are TGTGCCAGCAGCCCTGGGACTAGCGGGAGTTACGAGCAGTACTTC. This gives the protein CASSPGTSGSYEQYF.